Shown below are 18 T cell receptor beta chains from a single sample sequenced in a study of T cell responses to AZD1222 COVID-19 vaccine. Profiling relied on immunoSEQ multiplex PCR, and the TCRdb table lists in-frame clones only, not all of them. The table records around 140,000 clones, around 90% of them present only once. The sample in question was peripheral blood, obtained 28 days after the second AZD1222 dose. These receptors all come from an adult who received the AZD1222 COVID-19 vaccine.

A word on this clone: At one end the junction does not follow the germline gene, possibly because of a read error. The CDR3 here is CASSDSGTGNTEAFF. CDR3 DNA: TGTGCCAGCAGTGACTCGGGGACTGGGAACACTGAAGCTTTCTTT. The chain has TRBV6-5 and TRBJ1-1; D may be TRBD1 (5 bases). CDR3 length equals 15 residues. Germline V gene lookup returns CDR1 MNHEY and CDR2 SVGAGI.

This clone was recorded a few times. The CDR3 sequence is CASSIATGLWNQPQHF. The CDR3 nucleotides read TGTGCCAGTAGTATAGCAACAGGGCTATGGAATCAGCCCCAGCATTTT. The V gene is TRBV19, the J gene TRBJ1-5; D might be TRBD1 (6 bases). V lost 1 base and J 4 bases, leaving 14 bases between the germline ends. From germline, CDR1 is LNHDA and CDR2 SQIVND (reference sequence). CDR3 length: 16 amino acids.

V and J are TRBV11-2 and TRBJ1-2; D not resolved. The CDR3 has 13 residues. Germline loops: CDR1 SGHAT, CDR2 FQNNGV. The germline V and J ends were trimmed by 0 bases and 4 bases, with 6 bases remaining between them. In DNA, the CDR3 is TGTGCCAGCAGCTTAGAAGGACCCTATGGCTACACCTTC. The encoded protein is CASSLEGPYGYTF.

The rearrangement joins TRBV6-1 to TRBJ1-3, with D unresolved. The CDR3 totals 12 residues. The germline CDR1 and CDR2 sequences are MNHNS and SASEGT. V was clipped by 1 base and J by 7 bases, with 5 bases between them. The DNA of the CDR3 is TGTGCCAGCAGTGAAGTTTCCAACACCATATATTTT. As protein: CASSEVSNTIYF.

Concerning this clone itself: Its ends do not fully match the called genes, so a read error is possible. The chain recombines TRBV6-5 with TRBJ1-1; no firm D call. In germline, CDR1 is MNHEY, CDR2 SVGAGI. The CDR3 runs to 13 residues. Here the CDR3 DNA reads TGTGCCAGCAATTACGGAGGTGAAACTGAAGCTTTCTTT. It specifies CASNYGGETEAFF.

The chain combines TRBV2 with TRBJ1-5, with D unclear. Germline CDR1 SNHLY, CDR2 FYNNEI. The CDR3 is made up of 14 amino acids. V lost 7 bases to trimming and J lost 2 bases, with 12 bases between them. The CDR3 sequence is CASKPAYGNQPQHF. The CDR3 DNA is TGTGCCAGCAAGCCGGCCTACGGCAATCAGCCCCAGCATTTT.

V and J are TRBV6-5 and TRBJ1-4, with D possibly matching TRBD1 (5 bases). CDR1 is MNHEY and CDR2 is SVGAGI in the germline V gene. V was clipped by 0 bases and J by 12 bases, with 17 bases between them. The CDR3 totals 15 residues. The CDR3 spells CASSYSTGPSVELFF. CDR3 nucleotide sequence: TGTGCCAGCAGTTACTCAACAGGTCCCTCAGTGGAACTGTTTTTT.

The chain is built from TRBV3-1 (or the pseudogene TRBV3-2) and TRBJ1-3; no firm D call. CDR1 is LGHDT and CDR2 is YNNKEL in the germline V gene (reference sequence). Trimming removed 4 bases from V and 0 bases from J, with 7 bases in between. This CDR3 region has 14 residues. The CDR3 bases are TGTGCCAGCAGCCGTACAGACTCTGGAAACACCATATATTTT. Translated, it gives CASSRTDSGNTIYF.

This chain joins TRBV19 and TRBJ2-7; TRBD1 might be the D (6 bases). CDR1 is LNHDA and CDR2 is SQIVND in the germline V gene (reference sequence). V gave up 4 bases and J gave up 2 bases, with 12 bases separating them. The length of the CDR3 is 14 residues. The CDR3 loop reads CASSKQGLAYEQYF. The CDR3 coding sequence is TGTGCCAGTAGTAAACAGGGATTGGCCTACGAGCAGTACTTC.

V and J are TRBV7-3 and TRBJ2-1; D gene ambiguous. V dropped 4 bases and J dropped 0 bases, with 4 bases sitting between them. CDR3 length equals 13 residues. CDR1 is SGHTA, CDR2 FQGTGA, per germline. The CDR3 reads CASSSASYNEQFF. The CDR3 region has the DNA TGTGCCAGCAGCTCGGCCTCCTACAATGAGCAGTTCTTC. The whole variable domain, filled in from reference TRBV7-3 and TRBJ2-1, reads GAGVSQTPSNKVTEKGKYVELRCDPISGHTALYWYRQSLGQGPEFLIYFQGTGAADDSGLPNDRFFAVRPEGSVSTLKIQRTERGDSAVYLCASSSASYNEQFFGPGTRLTVL.

The gene calls are TRBV10-3 and TRBJ2-2; 8 bases fit TRBD1. This CDR3 is built from 13 residues. The germline V gene has CDR1 ENHRY and CDR2 SYGVKD. The ends lost 7 bases at V and 6 bases at J; junction bases unmatched: 4. Written as DNA, the CDR3 is TGTGCCATCACCCCAGGGGGCTCCGGGGAGCTGTTTTTT. Translating gives CAITPGGSGELFF.

The chain employs TRBV19 and TRBJ1-5; 8 bases map to TRBD1. The V segment lost 5 bases and the J segment 5 bases; nucleotides outside the gene matches: 11. The CDR3 spans 16 residues. Per germline, CDR1 LNHDA and CDR2 SQIVND (reference sequence). The CDR3 DNA is TGTGCCAGTAGTGTAGGGACAGGTCGGGGGCATCAGCCCCAGCATTTT. Translated, it gives CASSVGTGRGHQPQHF.

The chain uses TRBV10-1 and TRBJ2-3; possibly TRBD1 for D (5 bases). V lost 3 bases and J 4 bases, leaving 14 bases between the germline ends. The CDR3 totals 15 residues. Germline V gives CDR1 WNHNN, CDR2 SYGVQD (reference sequence). The DNA for the CDR3 is TGCGCCAGCAGTGACAGGGTCGGGTCTTCAGATACGCAGTATTTT. As protein: CASSDRVGSSDTQYF.

V gene TRBV30 combines with J gene TRBJ1-2; TRBD1 is a possible D gene (5 bases). CDR3 length equals 15 residues. The germline V and J ends were trimmed by 1 base and 2 bases, with 14 bases remaining between them. Germline V gene lookup returns CDR1 GTSNPN and CDR2 SVGIG (reference sequence). The CDR3 nucleotides read TGTGCCTGGAGTGCCGTCCCGGGACCGAACTATGGCTACACCTTC. Translation gives CAWSAVPGPNYGYTF. Full variable domain (remainder filled in from reference TRBV30 and TRBJ1-2): SQTIHQWPATLVQPVGSPLSLECTVEGTSNPNLYWYRQAAGRGLQLLFYSVGIGQISSEVPQNLSASRPQDRQFILSSKKLLLSDSGFYLCAWSAVPGPNYGYTFGSGTRLTVV.

The V and J genes are TRBV28 and TRBJ1-1, with 8 bases identical to TRBD1. Germline V lookup: CDR1 MDHEN, CDR2 SYDVKM. V trimming: 3 bases; J trimming: 4 bases; junction bases outside the gene matches: 7. The CDR3 length is 15 residues. CDR3 in DNA: TGTGCCAGCAGTTTCGCCGGGACAGGAAGCACTGAAGCTTTCTTT. Its protein product is CASSFAGTGSTEAFF.

The genes are TRBV7-3 and TRBJ2-3, with TRBD2 as a possible D gene (7 bases). The V and J ends lost 7 bases and 1 base respectively, with 18 bases between them. This CDR3 region has 16 residues. CDR1 SGHTA and CDR2 FQGTGA come from the germline V gene. The CDR3 spells CASTLGGGVGTDTQYF. The DNA for the CDR3 is TGTGCCAGCACCCTTGGAGGGGGGGTCGGCACAGATACGCAGTATTTT.

This chain uses TRBV2 with TRBJ2-3, with D possibly TRBD1 on 6 matching bases. V was pared by 3 bases and J by 4 bases, with 11 bases between. Germline V CDR1 and CDR2: SNHLY, FYNNEI. The CDR3 spans 14 residues. The CDR3 DNA follows: TGTGCCAGCAGTGACAGGGGTTTTGCAGATACGCAGTATTTT. It yields the protein CASSDRGFADTQYF.

V and J are TRBV4-1 and TRBJ1-5; D is undetermined. Trimming took off 2 bases at V and 4 bases at J, with 6 bases between the two ends. The CDR3 is made up of 13 amino acids. In germline, CDR1 is MGHRA, CDR2 YSYEKL. CDR3 amino acids: CASSQNPNQPQHF. CDR3 in DNA: TGCGCCAGCAGCCAAAATCCTAATCAGCCCCAGCATTTT.